This T cell receptor (beta chain) was sequenced during a study of shared clonotypes between healthy human individuals. Germline CDR1 MGHRA, CDR2 YSYEKL. The CDR3 is 15 amino acids. The junction had 5 bases not matched to a gene; V was cut back by 5 bases and J by 0 bases. Whole-study findings and limits: Rarefaction showed that sequencing of sorted subsets was incomplete (despite large depth).

Clones were sequenced by immunoSEQ multiplex PCR, and TCRdb holds only the in-frame ones, with some missing. The data hold about 2.4 million clones, with 80% to 95% observed a single time. Notes on this clone: What it binds is unknown.

V gene TRBV4-1 combines with J gene TRBJ2-7; 9 nucleotides match TRBD2. The receptor was isolated from a young man in good health. Some clones in this sample may be carry-over from other donors' samples. The specimen sequenced was naive CD4+ T cells from PBMCs. This sample's subset: CD45RA+ positively selected. In nucleotides, the CDR3 is TGCGCCAGCAGCTACCAGCGGGAGGCCTCCTACGAGCAGTACTTC. Translated: CASSYQREASYEQYF.